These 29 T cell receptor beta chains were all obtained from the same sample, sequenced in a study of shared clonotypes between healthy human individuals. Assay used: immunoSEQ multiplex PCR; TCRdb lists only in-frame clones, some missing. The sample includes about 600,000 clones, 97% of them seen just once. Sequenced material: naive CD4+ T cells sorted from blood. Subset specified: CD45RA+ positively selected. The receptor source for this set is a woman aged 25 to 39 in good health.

CDR3 nucleotide sequence: TGTGCCTGGAGGGGAGGGGACAGGCAGAACACTGAAGCTTTCTTT. This gives the protein CAWRGGDRQNTEAFF. The chain carries TRBV30 and TRBJ1-1, with 8 bases aligning to TRBD1. V was pared by 3 bases and J by 1 base, with 7 bases of the junction left unmatched. CDR3 length: 15 residues. The germline V gene encodes CDR1 GTSNPN and CDR2 SVGIG (reference sequence).

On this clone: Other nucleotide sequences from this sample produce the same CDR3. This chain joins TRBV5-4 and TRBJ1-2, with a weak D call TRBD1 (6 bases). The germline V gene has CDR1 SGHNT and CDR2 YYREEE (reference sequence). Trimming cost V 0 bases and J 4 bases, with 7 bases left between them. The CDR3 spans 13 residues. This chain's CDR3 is CASSLDRAYGYTF. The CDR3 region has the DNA TGTGCCAGCAGCTTGGACAGGGCCTATGGCTACACCTTC.

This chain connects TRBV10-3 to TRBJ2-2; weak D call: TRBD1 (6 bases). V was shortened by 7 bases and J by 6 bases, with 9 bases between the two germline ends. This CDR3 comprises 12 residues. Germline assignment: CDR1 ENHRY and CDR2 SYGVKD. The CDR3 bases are TGTGCCATCACCACAGGGCCCGGGGAGCTGTTTTTT. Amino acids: CAITTGPGELFF.

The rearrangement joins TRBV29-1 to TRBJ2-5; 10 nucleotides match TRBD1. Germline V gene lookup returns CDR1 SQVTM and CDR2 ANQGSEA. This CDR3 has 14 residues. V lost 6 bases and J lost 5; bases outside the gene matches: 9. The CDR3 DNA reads TGCAGCGTAGCGGGACAGGGGTTCGCGGAGACCCAGTACTTC. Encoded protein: CSVAGQGFAETQYF.

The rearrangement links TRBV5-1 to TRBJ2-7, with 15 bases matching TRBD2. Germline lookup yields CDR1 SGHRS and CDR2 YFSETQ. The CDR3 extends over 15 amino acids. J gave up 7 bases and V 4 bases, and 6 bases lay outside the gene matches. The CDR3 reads CASSRGLAGGREQYF. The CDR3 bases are TGCGCCAGCAGCCGCGGACTAGCGGGAGGGAGGGAGCAGTACTTC.

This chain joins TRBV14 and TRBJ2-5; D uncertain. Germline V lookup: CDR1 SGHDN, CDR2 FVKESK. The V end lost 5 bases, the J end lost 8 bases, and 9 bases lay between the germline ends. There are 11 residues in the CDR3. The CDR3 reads CASSRTRTQYF. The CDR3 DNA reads TGTGCCAGCAGCAGGACCCGAACCCAGTACTTC.

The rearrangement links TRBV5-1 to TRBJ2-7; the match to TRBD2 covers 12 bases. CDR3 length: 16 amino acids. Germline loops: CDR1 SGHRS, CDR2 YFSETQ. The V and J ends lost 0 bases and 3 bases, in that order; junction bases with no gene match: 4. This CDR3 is CASSLGLAGVSYEQYF. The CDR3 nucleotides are TGCGCCAGCAGCTTGGGACTAGCGGGAGTGAGCTACGAGCAGTACTTC.

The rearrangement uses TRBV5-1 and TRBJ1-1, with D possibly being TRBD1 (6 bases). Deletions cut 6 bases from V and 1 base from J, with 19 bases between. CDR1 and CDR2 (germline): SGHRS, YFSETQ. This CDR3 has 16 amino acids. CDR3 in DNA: TGCGCCAGCACCCCCTCTGCGAGGGGGTCGAACACTGAAGCTTTCTTT. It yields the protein CASTPSARGSNTEAFF.

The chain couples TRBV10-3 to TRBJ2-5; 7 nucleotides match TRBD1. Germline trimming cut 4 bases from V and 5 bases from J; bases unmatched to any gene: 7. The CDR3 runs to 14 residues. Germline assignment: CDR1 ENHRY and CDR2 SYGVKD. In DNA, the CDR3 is TGTGCCATCAGTGCTGAGGGGGCCTGGGAGACCCAGTACTTC. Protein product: CAISAEGAWETQYF.

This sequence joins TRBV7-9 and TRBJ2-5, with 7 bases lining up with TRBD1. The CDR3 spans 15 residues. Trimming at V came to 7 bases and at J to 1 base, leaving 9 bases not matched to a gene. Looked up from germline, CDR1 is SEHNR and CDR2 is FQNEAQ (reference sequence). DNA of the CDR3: TGTGCCAGCAACCGACAGGGATTCGGCCAAGAGACCCAGTACTTC. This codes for CASNRQGFGQETQYF.

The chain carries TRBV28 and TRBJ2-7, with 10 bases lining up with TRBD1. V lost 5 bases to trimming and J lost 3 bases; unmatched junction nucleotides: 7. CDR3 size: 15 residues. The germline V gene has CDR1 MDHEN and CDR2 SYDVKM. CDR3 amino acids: CASSIGTGESYEQYF. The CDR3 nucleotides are TGTGCCAGCAGTATTGGGACAGGGGAAAGCTACGAGCAGTACTTC.

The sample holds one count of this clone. This CDR3 reads CASSLLGRGNTGELFF. DNA of the CDR3: TGCGCCAGCAGCTTGCTCGGTAGGGGGAACACCGGGGAGCTGTTTTTT. The gene calls are TRBV5-1 and TRBJ2-2, with D possibly matching TRBD1 (5 bases). This CDR3 comprises 16 residues. V lost 1 base and J lost 1, with 11 bases in between. Germline V gives CDR1 SGHRS, CDR2 YFSETQ.

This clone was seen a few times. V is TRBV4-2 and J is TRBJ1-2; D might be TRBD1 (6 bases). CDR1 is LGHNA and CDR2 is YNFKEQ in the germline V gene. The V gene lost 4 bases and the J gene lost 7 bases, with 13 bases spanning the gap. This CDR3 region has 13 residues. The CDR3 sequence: CASSRNTGTGYTF. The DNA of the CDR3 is TGTGCCAGCAGCCGGAATACAGGGACTGGCTACACCTTC.

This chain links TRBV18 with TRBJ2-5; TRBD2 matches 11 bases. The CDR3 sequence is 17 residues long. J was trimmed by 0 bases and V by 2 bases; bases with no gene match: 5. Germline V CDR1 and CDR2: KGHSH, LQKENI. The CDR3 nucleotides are TGTGCCAGCTCACCAATGCCGGGACTAGCGGACCAAGAGACCCAGTACTTC. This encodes CASSPMPGLADQETQYF.

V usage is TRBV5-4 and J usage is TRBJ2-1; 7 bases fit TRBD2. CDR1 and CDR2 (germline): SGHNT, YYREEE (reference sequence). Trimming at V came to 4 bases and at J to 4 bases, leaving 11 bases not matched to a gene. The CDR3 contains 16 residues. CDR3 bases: TGTGCCAGCAGCCCCTCCCTAGCGGACGCATACAATGAGCAGTTCTTC. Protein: CASSPSLADAYNEQFF. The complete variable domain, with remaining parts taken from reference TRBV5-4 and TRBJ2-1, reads ETGVTQSPTHLIKTRGQQVTLRCSSQSGHNTVSWYQQALGQGPQFIFQYYREEENGRGNFPPRFSGLQFPNYSSELNVNALELDDSALYLCASSPSLADAYNEQFFGPGTRLTVL.

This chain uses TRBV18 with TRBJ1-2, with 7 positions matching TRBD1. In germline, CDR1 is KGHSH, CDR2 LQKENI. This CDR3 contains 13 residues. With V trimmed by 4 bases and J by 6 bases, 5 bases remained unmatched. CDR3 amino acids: CASSLSGGDGYTF. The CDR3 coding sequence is TGTGCCAGCTCACTCTCAGGGGGAGATGGCTACACCTTC. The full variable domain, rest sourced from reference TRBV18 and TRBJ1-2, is NAGVMQNPRHLVRRRGQEARLRCSPMKGHSHVYWYRQLPEEGLKFMVYLQKENIIDESGMPKERFSAEFPKEGPSILRIQQVVRGDSAAYFCASSLSGGDGYTFGSGTRLTVV.

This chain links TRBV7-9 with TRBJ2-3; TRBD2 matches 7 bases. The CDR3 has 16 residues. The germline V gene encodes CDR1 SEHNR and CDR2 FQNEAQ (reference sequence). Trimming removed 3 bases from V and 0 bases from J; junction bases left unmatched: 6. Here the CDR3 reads CASSFGAGESTDTQYF. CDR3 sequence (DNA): TGTGCCAGCAGCTTTGGGGCGGGGGAAAGCACAGATACGCAGTATTTT.

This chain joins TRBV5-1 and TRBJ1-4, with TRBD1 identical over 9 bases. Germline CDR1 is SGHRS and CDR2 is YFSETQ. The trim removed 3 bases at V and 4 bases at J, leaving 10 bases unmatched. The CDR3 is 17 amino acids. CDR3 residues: CASSSRQGGALNEKLFF. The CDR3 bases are TGCGCCAGCAGCTCCAGACAGGGGGGCGCCCTTAATGAAAAACTGTTTTTT. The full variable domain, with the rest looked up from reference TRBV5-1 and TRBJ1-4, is KAGVTQTPRYLIKTRGQQVTLSCSPISGHRSVSWYQQTPGQGLQFLFEYFSETQRNKGNFPGRFSGRQFSNSRSEMNVSTLELGDSALYLCASSSRQGGALNEKLFFGSGTQLSVL.

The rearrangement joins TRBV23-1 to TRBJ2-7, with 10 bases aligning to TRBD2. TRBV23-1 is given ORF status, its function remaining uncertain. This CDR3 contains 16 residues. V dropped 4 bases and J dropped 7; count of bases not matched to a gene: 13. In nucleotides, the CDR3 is TGCGCCAGCAGTCTCCATAGCGGGAGGAAGTCGAAAGAGCAGTACTTC. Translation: CASSLHSGRKSKEQYF.

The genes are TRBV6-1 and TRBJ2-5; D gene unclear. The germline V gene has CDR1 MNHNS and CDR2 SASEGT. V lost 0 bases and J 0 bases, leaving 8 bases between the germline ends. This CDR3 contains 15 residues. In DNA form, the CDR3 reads TGTGCCAGCAGTGAAGCTCGTCTGTACCAAGAGACCCAGTACTTC. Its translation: CASSEARLYQETQYF.

The CDR3 bases are TGTGCCAGCAGTTACTCGGTAACAGGAACAAGGGAGACCCAGTACTTC. Translated, it gives CASSYSVTGTRETQYF. V and J are TRBV6-5 and TRBJ2-5, with D perhaps TRBD1 (5 bases). The length of the CDR3 is 16 residues. Trimming took 0 bases from V and 5 from J, leaving 16 bases between them. Germline loops: CDR1 MNHEY, CDR2 SVGAGI.

CDR3 sequence (DNA): TGTGCCAGCAGCCTCAGACAGCCCCAAGAGACCCAGTACTTC. It yields the protein CASSLRQPQETQYF. The V call is TRBV28, the J call TRBJ2-5, with D perhaps matching TRBD1 (5 bases). V gave up 6 bases and J gave up 1 base, with 12 bases separating them. The CDR3 spans 14 residues. Per the germline V gene, CDR1 is MDHEN and CDR2 is SYDVKM.

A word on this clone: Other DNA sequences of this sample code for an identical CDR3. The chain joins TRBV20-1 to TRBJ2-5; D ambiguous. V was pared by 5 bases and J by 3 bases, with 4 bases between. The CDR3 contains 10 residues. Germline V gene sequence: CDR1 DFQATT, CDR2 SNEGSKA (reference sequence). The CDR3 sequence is CSAPEETQYF. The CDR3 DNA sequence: TGCAGTGCTCCAGAAGAGACCCAGTACTTC.

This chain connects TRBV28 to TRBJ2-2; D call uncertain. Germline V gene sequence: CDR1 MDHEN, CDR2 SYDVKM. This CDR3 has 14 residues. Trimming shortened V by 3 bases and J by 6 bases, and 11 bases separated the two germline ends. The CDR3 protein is CASSFSTAPGELFF. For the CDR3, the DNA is TGTGCCAGCAGTTTCAGCACAGCGCCCGGGGAGCTGTTTTTT.

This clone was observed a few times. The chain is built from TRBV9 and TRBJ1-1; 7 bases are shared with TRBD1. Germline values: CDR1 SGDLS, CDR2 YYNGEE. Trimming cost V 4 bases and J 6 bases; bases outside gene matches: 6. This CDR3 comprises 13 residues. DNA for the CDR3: TGTGCCAGCAGCTCGCCAGGACAGGCTGAAGCTTTCTTT. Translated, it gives CASSSPGQAEAFF.

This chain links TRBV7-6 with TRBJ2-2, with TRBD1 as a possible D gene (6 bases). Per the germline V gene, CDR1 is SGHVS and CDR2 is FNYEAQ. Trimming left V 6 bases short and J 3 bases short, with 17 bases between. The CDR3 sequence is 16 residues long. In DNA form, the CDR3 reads TGTGCCAGCAGTCTCAGAAGGGGGAGAGACACCGGGGAGCTGTTTTTT. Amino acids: CASSLRRGRDTGELFF.

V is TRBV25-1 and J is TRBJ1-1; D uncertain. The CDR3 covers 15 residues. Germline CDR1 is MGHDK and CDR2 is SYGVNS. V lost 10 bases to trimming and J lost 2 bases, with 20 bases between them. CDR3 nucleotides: TGTGCCACCACTCCTTCAGGACGGGTTAACACTGAAGCTTTCTTT. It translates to CATTPSGRVNTEAFF.

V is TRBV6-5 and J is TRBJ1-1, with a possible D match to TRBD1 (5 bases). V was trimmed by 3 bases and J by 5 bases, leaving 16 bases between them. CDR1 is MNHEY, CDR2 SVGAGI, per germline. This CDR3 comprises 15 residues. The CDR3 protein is CASSYGRRGTTEAFF. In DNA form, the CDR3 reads TGTGCCAGCAGTTATGGACGGAGGGGAACGACTGAAGCTTTCTTT.

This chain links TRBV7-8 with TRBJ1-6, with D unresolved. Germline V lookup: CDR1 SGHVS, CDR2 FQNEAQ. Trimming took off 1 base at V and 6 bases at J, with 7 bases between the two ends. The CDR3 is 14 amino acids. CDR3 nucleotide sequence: TGTGCCAGCAGCTTAGTGAGGGCTAATTCACCCCTCCACTTT. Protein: CASSLVRANSPLHF.